In this sample, the clone carrying this TCR beta chain turned up many times. Its antigen remains unknown. Healthy Caucasians supplied all donations. The sample is drawn from a study of identical twins. There are 17 residues in the CDR3. Trimming took 4 bases from V and 0 from J, leaving 18 bases between them. The germline V gene has CDR1 WSHSY and CDR2 SAAADI. Whole-study findings and limits: Cross-sectional statistics underpinned the conclusions; the same donors were not followed.

Each CDR3 protein gets one entry after TCRdb re-called the 5' RACE reads with MiXCR. The sample lists approximately 250,000 distinct CDR3 sequences, 6.5% occurring once. Another study also made use of these data, one on T cells expressing NK-cell markers.

The rearrangement joins TRBV10-2 to TRBJ2-5, with a possible D match to TRBD2 (5 bases). The sequenced material came from CD8+ T cells sorted from blood. The receptor was isolated from a woman between 18 and 29 years old in good health. The CDR3 DNA reads as TGCGCCAGCAGTGGAGGTGGGAGTGGAACGTACCAAGAGACCCAGTACTTC. Its protein is CASSGGGSGTYQETQYF.